The T cell receptor (beta chain) under discussion was sequenced for a study of blood T cell repertoires in COVID-19. Across the study: Researchers got acute and convalescent COVID-19 samples from the United States, Italy and Spain.

The repertoire was sequenced with immunoSEQ multiplex PCR; TCRdb's copy has only in-frame clones and lacks some. The sample holds 150,000 or so clones, more than 75% seen once. The CDR3 loop spans 11 amino acids. With 3 bases removed from V and 4 bases from J, the gap between germline ends came to 4 bases. The germline V gene encodes CDR1 KGHSH and CDR2 LQKENI. The study recruited people aged about 18 to 90 years across roughly 23 US areas. Participant reports of clinical history set cohort assignment. Recovered Cohort 3 donors showed two negative PCRs, clearance, or symptom resolution. The chain has TRBV18 and TRBJ2-7; D is undetermined. The receptor comes from a woman between 45 and 60 years old who had recovered from COVID-19. The sequenced sample was PBMCs or T cells enriched from blood (not recorded which). This CDR3 reads CASSPNYEQYF. CDR3 nucleotide sequence: TGTGCCAGCTCACCCAATTACGAGCAGTACTTC.